The 29 T cell receptor beta chains given below trace back to one sample, sequenced in a study of tumor-infiltrating lymphocytes in localized non-small cell lung cancer. Generated by immunoSEQ multiplex PCR, the TCRdb table keeps only in-frame clones and is missing some. Of about 7,000 clones in the sample, 70% to 80% were seen once. The specimen sequenced was lung tumor tissue. These receptors all stem from a human donor with non-small cell lung cancer.

The chain employs TRBV19 and TRBJ1-1, with D uncertain. The ends were cut back, 3 bases at V and 2 bases at J, with 16 bases in the middle. CDR3 length: 16 amino acids. The germline V gene encodes CDR1 LNHDA and CDR2 SQIVND (reference sequence). The CDR3 DNA reads as TGTGCCAGTAGTATTCAACACGTAAACCTTAACACTGAAGCTTTCTTT. It yields the protein CASSIQHVNLNTEAFF.

The genes are TRBV11-3 and TRBJ1-1, with a weak D call TRBD1 (5 bases). This CDR3 has 13 residues. The V end lost 3 bases, the J end lost 1 base, and 6 bases lay between the germline ends. The germline CDR1 and CDR2 sequences are SGHNT and YENEEA. Written as DNA, the CDR3 is TGTGCCAGCAGCTTCGGGGGGAACACTGAAGCTTTCTTT. Its protein product is CASSFGGNTEAFF.

The count of this clone is one. The chain combines TRBV7-8 with TRBJ1-2; possible D gene TRBD1, 5 bases. Trimming left V 5 bases short and J 3 bases short, with 13 bases between. The length of the CDR3 is 14 residues. Per the germline V gene, CDR1 is SGHVS and CDR2 is FQNEAQ. The CDR3: CASSLSRDDYGYTF. For the CDR3, the DNA is TGTGCCAGCAGCCTCTCGAGGGACGACTATGGCTACACCTTC.

V is TRBV10-1 and J is TRBJ2-2; tentatively, D is TRBD2 (6 bases). Germline CDR1 reads WNHNN; CDR2 reads SYGVQD (reference sequence). Between the trimmed V and J ends, which lost 7 bases and 6 bases, there was a span of 15 bases. The CDR3 sequence is 14 residues long. This CDR3 is CASKGLARAGELFF. The CDR3 DNA is TGCGCCAGCAAAGGGCTAGCGAGGGCCGGGGAGCTGTTTTTT.

This clone showed up just a few times. The chain joins TRBV30 to TRBJ2-1; possible D gene TRBD2, 6 bases. The germline V gene encodes CDR1 GTSNPN and CDR2 SVGIG (reference sequence). The CDR3 is 14 amino acids. Trimming left V 8 bases short and J 0 bases short, with 14 bases between. The DNA of the CDR3 is TGTGCCGAACGGGACTCATACTCCTACAATGAGCAGTTCTTC. It specifies CAERDSYSYNEQFF.

J is TRBJ2-7 and V is TRBV18, with D possibly TRBD2 on 6 matching bases. Trimming took 6 bases from V and 2 from J, leaving 14 bases between them. The CDR3 has 14 residues. Germline lookup yields CDR1 KGHSH and CDR2 LQKENI. For the CDR3, the DNA is TGTGCCAGCTCCCGCGGGGCGGTGACCTACGAGCAGTACTTC. Its translation: CASSRGAVTYEQYF.

V and J are TRBV18 and TRBJ2-7; 8 positions agree with TRBD1. The length of the CDR3 is 14 residues. V shed 6 bases, J shed 6 bases, and the junction held 10 bases outside the gene matches. CDR1 is KGHSH, CDR2 LQKENI, per germline. Here the CDR3 reads CASSPGTGPLEQYF. The CDR3 DNA sequence: TGTGCCAGCTCCCCCGGGACAGGACCCCTCGAGCAGTACTTC. The full variable domain, its missing parts supplied by reference TRBV18 and TRBJ2-7, is NAGVMQNPRHLVRRRGQEARLRCSPMKGHSHVYWYRQLPEEGLKFMVYLQKENIIDESGMPKERFSAEFPKEGPSILRIQQVVRGDSAAYFCASSPGTGPLEQYFGPGTRLTVT.

Only a few counts were recorded for this clone. The genes are TRBV5-1 and TRBJ1-1, with D unclear. Trimming took 0 bases from V and 3 from J, leaving 3 bases between them. Germline V gives CDR1 SGHRS, CDR2 YFSETQ. This CDR3 spans 12 amino acids. The DNA of the CDR3 is TGCGCCAGCAGCTTGGGGGACACTGAAGCTTTCTTT. Translation: CASSLGDTEAFF.

The V gene is TRBV11-2, the J gene TRBJ1-5, with a tentative D call TRBD1 (6 bases). Germline V gives CDR1 SGHAT, CDR2 FQNNGV. With 7 bases removed from V and 7 bases from J, the gap between germline ends came to 14 bases. This CDR3 spans 13 amino acids. CDR3 sequence reads: CASNRGADQPQHF. CDR3 bases: TGTGCCAGCAACCGGGGGGCTGACCAGCCCCAGCATTTT.

The rearrangement joins TRBV28 to TRBJ2-5; perhaps TRBD2 as D (5 bases). The CDR3 is 12 residues long. Deletions cut 4 bases from V and 5 bases from J, with 8 bases between. Germline V gene lookup returns CDR1 MDHEN and CDR2 SYDVKM. The CDR3 nucleotides are TGTGCCAGCAGTTCTAGCCGGGAGACCCAGTACTTC. It specifies CASSSSRETQYF.

This clone has a handful of counts. The V gene is TRBV28, the J gene TRBJ1-1, with D possibly TRBD1 on 5 matching bases. The CDR3 is 14 residues long. Trimming stripped 1 base from V and 2 bases from J, with 8 bases between. CDR1 is MDHEN and CDR2 is SYDVKM in the germline V gene. CDR3 DNA sequence: TGTGCCAGCAGTTTATACGACAGAAACACTGAAGCTTTCTTT. It codes for CASSLYDRNTEAFF.

The chain links TRBV30 to TRBJ1-2, with D unclear. CDR3 length equals 12 residues. Germline-derived CDR1 and CDR2 are GTSNPN and SVGIG (reference sequence). With 2 bases removed from V and 8 bases from J, the gap between germline ends came to 12 bases. The CDR3 sequence is CAWSLLGYGYTF. For the CDR3, the DNA is TGTGCCTGGAGTCTTTTGGGTTACGGCTACACCTTC. Drawing the rest from reference TRBV30 and TRBJ1-2, the complete variable domain is SQTIHQWPATLVQPVGSPLSLECTVEGTSNPNLYWYRQAAGRGLQLLFYSVGIGQISSEVPQNLSASRPQDRQFILSSKKLLLSDSGFYLCAWSLLGYGYTFGSGTRLTVV.

The chain is built from TRBV5-4 and TRBJ1-3, with D hard to call. The germline gives CDR1 SGHNT, CDR2 YYREEE (reference sequence). The CDR3 loop spans 16 amino acids. The V gene lost 0 bases and the J gene lost 0 bases, with 10 bases spanning the gap. The CDR3 protein is CASSLESTISGNTIYF. The CDR3 DNA follows: TGTGCCAGCAGCTTGGAGTCAACTATCTCTGGAAACACCATATATTTT.

This clone was observed once. Here the CDR3 DNA reads TGCGCCAGCAGCTTGGCCGTATCCGGTTCAACTAATGAAAAACTGTTTTTT. It specifies CASSLAVSGSTNEKLFF. The chain links TRBV5-1 to TRBJ1-4; D gene ambiguous. V gave up 0 bases and J gave up 0 bases, with 12 bases separating them. Per germline, CDR1 SGHRS and CDR2 YFSETQ. This CDR3 is built from 17 residues.

This chain connects TRBV28 to TRBJ2-4; a possible D gene is TRBD2 (5 bases). The CDR3 covers 13 residues. Germline V gene sequence: CDR1 MDHEN, CDR2 SYDVKM. With 7 bases removed from V and 0 bases from J, the gap between germline ends came to 7 bases. CDR3 nucleotide sequence: TGTGCCAGCAACGGAGGAGCCAAAAACATTCAGTACTTC. It codes for CASNGGAKNIQYF.

The V gene is TRBV20-1, the J gene TRBJ2-1; 7 bases match TRBD2. CDR3 length: 10 amino acids. In germline, CDR1 is DFQATT, CDR2 SNEGSKA (reference sequence). The J segment lost 10 bases and the V segment lost 6 bases, leaving 3 bases of the junction unmatched. CDR3 in DNA: TGCAGTGCCCCGCGGGGGGAGCAGTTCTTC. Translated: CSAPRGEQFF.

This clone is a singleton in its sample. V usage is TRBV29-1 and J usage is TRBJ1-1, with a possible D match to TRBD1 (5 bases). CDR3 size: 13 residues. V was trimmed by 4 bases and J by 4 bases, leaving 13 bases between them. CDR1 and CDR2 from the germline V gene are SQVTM and ANQGSEA. Here the CDR3 DNA reads TGCAGCGTTGCGTGGTCAGGGACCACTGAAGCTTTCTTT. Its translation is CSVAWSGTTEAFF.

The rearrangement links TRBV4-2 to TRBJ1-6; unclear D gene. V was clipped by 1 base and J by 8 bases, with 6 bases between them. The CDR3 totals 13 residues. Germline V gives CDR1 LGHNA, CDR2 YNFKEQ. As DNA, the CDR3 is TGTGCCAGCAGCCAAGGAACAGATTCACCCCTCCACTTT. Protein product: CASSQGTDSPLHF.

There are a few counts of this clone. The rearrangement joins TRBV5-4 to TRBJ2-7; 12 positions agree with TRBD2. This CDR3 spans 15 amino acids. Germline CDR1 reads SGHNT; CDR2 reads YYREEE (reference sequence). V was pared by 3 bases and J by 4 bases, with 5 bases of the junction left unmatched. Written as DNA, the CDR3 is TGTGCCAGCAGCTCTTGGACTAGCGGGATATACGAGCAGTACTTC. It encodes CASSSWTSGIYEQYF.

The chain recombines TRBV7-9 with TRBJ2-1; D gene uncertain. Germline V gives CDR1 SEHNR, CDR2 FQNEAQ (reference sequence). The CDR3 is 13 amino acids. The ends were cut back, 2 bases at V and 6 bases at J, with 8 bases in the middle. CDR3 nucleotide sequence: TGTGCCAGCAGCTTAAGTCAGGTCAATGAGCAGTTCTTC. Its protein is CASSLSQVNEQFF.

The gene calls are TRBV5-1 and TRBJ1-2; D might be TRBD1 (6 bases). The CDR3 has 13 amino acids. The germline CDR1 and CDR2 sequences are SGHRS and YFSETQ. V gave up 4 bases and J gave up 4 bases, with 11 bases separating them. The CDR3 loop reads CASSTTGVYGYTF. CDR3 sequence (DNA): TGCGCCAGCAGCACGACAGGTGTCTATGGCTACACCTTC. Filled out from reference TRBV5-1 and TRBJ1-2, the complete variable domain reads KAGVTQTPRYLIKTRGQQVTLSCSPISGHRSVSWYQQTPGQGLQFLFEYFSETQRNKGNFPGRFSGRQFSNSRSEMNVSTLELGDSALYLCASSTTGVYGYTFGSGTRLTVV.

The rearrangement uses TRBV10-2 and TRBJ2-1, with D possibly being TRBD1 (5 bases). The length of the CDR3 is 11 residues. Germline CDR1 is WSHSY and CDR2 is SAAADI. V was trimmed by 4 bases and J by 15 bases, leaving 13 bases between them. The CDR3 spells CASSGAGQGFF. In DNA form, the CDR3 reads TGCGCCAGCAGTGGGGCTGGCCAGGGGTTCTTC.

The chain is built from TRBV7-8 and TRBJ1-1; a weak D match, TRBD1 (5 bases). Germline CDR1 and CDR2: SGHVS and FQNEAQ. The V end was cut by 6 bases, the J end by 0 bases, with 11 bases between. The CDR3 loop spans 14 amino acids. CDR3 residues: CASSPGGMNTEAFF. DNA for the CDR3: TGTGCCAGCAGTCCTGGGGGGATGAACACTGAAGCTTTCTTT. The entire variable domain, with the rest obtained from reference TRBV7-8 and TRBJ1-1, is as follows: GAGVSQSPRYKVAKRGQDVALRCDPISGHVSLFWYQQALGQGPEFLTYFQNEAQLDKSGLPSDRFFAERPEGSVSTLKIQRTQQEDSAVYLCASSPGGMNTEAFFGQGTRLTVV.

The rearrangement joins TRBV18 to TRBJ1-2, with 12 bases lining up with TRBD1. Germline-derived CDR1 and CDR2 are KGHSH and LQKENI. Trimming removed 2 bases from V and 7 bases from J; junction bases left unmatched: 5. The CDR3 runs 15 residues. The CDR3 is CASSPVGQGAAGYTF. The CDR3 DNA sequence: TGTGCCAGCTCACCAGTGGGACAGGGGGCGGCTGGCTACACCTTC.

This clone is a singleton in its sample. The chain links TRBV30 to TRBJ2-6; a possible D gene is TRBD1 (5 bases). This CDR3 region has 15 residues. The germline V gene encodes CDR1 GTSNPN and CDR2 SVGIG (reference sequence). Trimming pared 2 bases from V and 0 bases from J, leaving 8 bases between. CDR3 nucleotide sequence: TGTGCCTGGAGTAGGGGAAGCTCTGGGGCCAACGTCCTGACTTTC. Amino acids: CAWSRGSSGANVLTF. Looking up the rest from reference TRBV30 and TRBJ2-6 gives the full variable domain: SQTIHQWPATLVQPVGSPLSLECTVEGTSNPNLYWYRQAAGRGLQLLFYSVGIGQISSEVPQNLSASRPQDRQFILSSKKLLLSDSGFYLCAWSRGSSGANVLTFGAGSRLTVL.

The V call is TRBV7-9, the J call TRBJ1-2, with 7 bases fitting TRBD1. Germline V gene lookup returns CDR1 SEHNR and CDR2 FQNEAQ (reference sequence). The CDR3 has 15 residues. V shed 5 bases and J 0 bases; nucleotides not matched to a gene: 6. DNA of the CDR3: TGTGCCAGCAGCCTGCGGACAGGTACTAACTATGGCTACACCTTC. Translation: CASSLRTGTNYGYTF.

The chain is built from TRBV7-8 and TRBJ2-1; 9 bases are a match to TRBD2. Trimming took 5 bases from V and 8 from J; bases not matched to a gene: 19. The germline V gene encodes CDR1 SGHVS and CDR2 FQNEAQ. CDR3 size: 18 residues. The CDR3 loop reads CASSPLKRLPGLAHEQFF. The CDR3 bases are TGTGCCAGCAGCCCTCTCAAACGCCTACCGGGACTAGCACATGAGCAGTTCTTC.

V and J are TRBV5-4 and TRBJ2-7, with a weak D call TRBD2 (5 bases). Between the trimmed V and J ends, which lost 3 bases and 2 bases, there was a span of 12 bases. The CDR3 contains 14 residues. From germline, CDR1 is SGHNT and CDR2 YYREEE (reference sequence). The CDR3 is CASSYRGLPYEQYF. CDR3 DNA: TGTGCCAGCAGCTACCGGGGTTTGCCCTACGAGCAGTACTTC. Full variable domain (missing parts from reference TRBV5-4 and TRBJ2-7): ETGVTQSPTHLIKTRGQQVTLRCSSQSGHNTVSWYQQALGQGPQFIFQYYREEENGRGNFPPRFSGLQFPNYSSELNVNALELDDSALYLCASSYRGLPYEQYFGPGTRLTVT.

The chain uses TRBV9 and TRBJ2-5, with a weak D call TRBD2 (5 bases). V was pared by 0 bases and J by 6 bases, with 6 bases between. In germline, CDR1 is SGDLS, CDR2 YYNGEE. CDR3 size: 12 residues. The CDR3 spells CASSVGEQTQYF. CDR3 nucleotide sequence: TGTGCCAGCAGCGTAGGGGAGCAGACCCAGTACTTC.